This T cell receptor (beta chain) was sequenced during a study of T cells after posttransplantation cyclophosphamide. Study conclusions and caveats: Later blood repertoires were often dominated by clones from the donor CD8+ memory compartment. Blood and skin or GI T cell repertoires showed limited TRB overlap.

This related bone marrow graft donor gave peripheral blood on the day of marrow donation. Some clones are missing from TCRdb's copy, which holds only in-frame ones; the method was immunoSEQ multiplex PCR. The table has some 9,200 clones, about 88% seen once; the top ten hold 1.6%. CDR1 is MNHNS and CDR2 is SASEGT in the germline V gene. The CDR3 spans 14 residues. The V end lost 0 bases, the J end lost 4 bases, and 10 bases lay between the germline ends. With regard to this clone: What it binds is not known.

The source is a woman aged 55-70 years in good health, CMV-negative, and a related stem cell transplant donor. The sample comprised memory CD4+ T cells sorted from PBMCs. The rearrangement uses TRBV6-1 and TRBJ2-7; D unresolved. The CDR3 region has the DNA TGTGCCAGCAGTGAAGCCGCTAACTGGTACGAGCAGTACTTC. Its translation: CASSEAANWYEQYF.